The clone carrying this T cell receptor beta chain was counted many times. The junction departs from the called germline gene at one end, perhaps through a read error. The TCR beta CDR3 regions underwent amplification from RNA transcripts. The library came from an HTBI-primed first-round RT-PCR and a second-round multiplex PCR. TCRdb re-analysed the multiplex PCR reads in MiXCR, keeping a single row per CDR3 protein. The data contain over a million distinct CDR3 sequences, less than 45% of them seen just once; the ten biggest clones take up over 8.5%. This entry comes from a study of Graves' ophthalmopathy and Graves' hyperthyroidism. Participants with hyperthyroidism, aged 18 to 65, were newly diagnosed with under 2 months' duration. Patients were left out if they had other autoimmune diseases, uncontrolled infections, pregnancy or lactation. Each diagnosis was determined on the basis of clinical symptoms, serum thyroxine, TRAb, thyroid ultrasound and orbital computed tomography.

Germline CDR1 and CDR2: SGHRS and YFSETQ. The CDR3 has 14 amino acids. The source is an adult man with Graves' hyperthyroidism. The chain is built from TRBV5-1 and TRBJ1-1; a weak D match, TRBD1 (5 bases). Sequencing was performed on peripheral blood or thyroid tissue (not recorded which). CDR3 region: CASSRRWGNNEAFF. The CDR3 DNA is TGCGCCAGCAGCCGGAGGTGGGGGAACAATGAAGCTTTCTTT.